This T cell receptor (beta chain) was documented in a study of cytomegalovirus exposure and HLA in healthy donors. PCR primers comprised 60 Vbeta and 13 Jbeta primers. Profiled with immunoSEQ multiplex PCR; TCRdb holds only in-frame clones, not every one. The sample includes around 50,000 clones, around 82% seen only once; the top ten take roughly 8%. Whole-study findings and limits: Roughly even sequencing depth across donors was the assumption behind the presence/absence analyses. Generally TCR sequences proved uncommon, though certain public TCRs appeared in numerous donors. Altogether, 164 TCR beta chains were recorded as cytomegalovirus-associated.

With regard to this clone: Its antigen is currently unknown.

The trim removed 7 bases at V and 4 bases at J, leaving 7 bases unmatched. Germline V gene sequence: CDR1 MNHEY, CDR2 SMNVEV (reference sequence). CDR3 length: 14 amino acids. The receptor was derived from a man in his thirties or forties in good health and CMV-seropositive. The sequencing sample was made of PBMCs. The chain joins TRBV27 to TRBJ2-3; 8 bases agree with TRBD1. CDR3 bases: TGTGCCAGCAACCCGGACAGGGTGGCAGATACGCAGTATTTT. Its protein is CASNPDRVADTQYF.